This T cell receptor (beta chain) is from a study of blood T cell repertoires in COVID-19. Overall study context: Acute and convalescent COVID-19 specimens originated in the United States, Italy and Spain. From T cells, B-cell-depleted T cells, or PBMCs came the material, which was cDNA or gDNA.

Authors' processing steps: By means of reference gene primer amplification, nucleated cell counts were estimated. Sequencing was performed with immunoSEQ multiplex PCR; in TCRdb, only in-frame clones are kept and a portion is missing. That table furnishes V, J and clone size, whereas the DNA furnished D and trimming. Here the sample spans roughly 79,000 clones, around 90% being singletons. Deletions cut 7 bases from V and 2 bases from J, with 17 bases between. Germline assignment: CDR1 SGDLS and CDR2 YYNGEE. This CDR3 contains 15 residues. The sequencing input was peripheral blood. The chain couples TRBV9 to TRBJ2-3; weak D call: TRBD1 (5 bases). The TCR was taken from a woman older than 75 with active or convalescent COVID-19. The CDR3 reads CASARGPLYTDTQYF. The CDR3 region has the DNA TGTGCCAGCGCTAGGGGCCCGCTCTACACAGATACGCAGTATTTT.